This T cell receptor beta chain was recorded in a study of vaccination and CD4 T cells after COVID-19. Study-wide context: Ranging from 14 to 241, the interval between dose two and post-vaccine sampling had a median of 72 days. Every culture used as a control got a CEFX pool, an HIV-1 Nef pool, or no peptide.

Notes on this clonotype: Its antigen is as yet unknown.

Treatment described: roughly 11-day PBMC culture with coronavirus spike peptide pools or control peptides (ViraFEST assay). This CDR3 is 13 amino acids long. Trimming cost V 8 bases and J 7 bases; bases outside gene matches: 6. In germline, CDR1 is KGHDR, CDR2 SFDVKD. The Oncomine TCR Beta short-read assay sequenced DNA from cultured CD4+ T cells. Genomic DNA was extracted from cultured CD4+ T cells. TCRdb independently ran MiXCR on the PCR reads; one entry per CDR3 protein. The data show 11,000 to 15,000 distinct CDR3 sequences, roughly 61% seen once. Sample: CD4+ T cells from blood, cultured in vitro. This rearrangement joins TRBV24-1 to TRBJ2-2; 7 positions agree with TRBD1. The receptor was derived from a human donor who had recovered from COVID-19. In DNA form, the CDR3 reads TGTGCCACCAAAGGGGGCAAGGTCGGGGAGCTGTTTTTT. It encodes CATKGGKVGELFF.